This T cell receptor beta chain was recovered during a study of lymphopenia after photon versus proton radiotherapy. General study points: Post-nadir TCR diversity decline inversely tracked overall survival among those who died. Oligoclonal CD8+ Temra expansion after nadir drove photon patients' diversity drop. Relative stability marked proton patients; photon patients lost diversity and naive cells. Better survival with proton therapy was suggested as possible, not demonstrated.

This table comes from immunoSEQ multiplex PCR, and its TCRdb copy is limited to in-frame clones, with some not included. The sample contains approximately 91,000 clones, 83% of which appear only once. CDR1 is MNHEY and CDR2 is SVGAGI in the germline V gene. The V gene lost 3 bases and the J gene lost 3 bases, with 6 bases spanning the gap. CDR3 length: 13 amino acids. Notes on this clone: Its matching antigen is unknown. The sample has other DNA sequences that encode this CDR3 too.

The V gene is TRBV6-5, the J gene TRBJ1-5, with D unresolved. The sequences come from peripheral blood, collected from a patient treated with proton-based radiotherapy. This receptor was obtained from a man in his 60s with pancreatic cancer. The CDR3 nucleotides are TGTGCCAGCAGTTATTCGGTCAATCAGCCCCAGCATTTT. It translates to CASSYSVNQPQHF.